This T cell receptor (beta chain) appears in the sequencing data of a study of T cell responses to AZD1222 COVID-19 vaccine. Pooling covered second doses at about 4 or about 12 weeks. This CDR3 contains 14 residues. Germline loops: CDR1 MNHEY, CDR2 SMNVEV (reference sequence). V lost 2 bases and J 4 bases, leaving 10 bases between the germline ends. Findings and limits, study-wide: Breadth and depth of Spike-specific TCRs rose after two AZD1222 doses. A mostly white British donor set with more females was recruited, and clonal diversity was possibly underestimated.

This clone was detected once. Its antigen is unknown. Generated by immunoSEQ multiplex PCR, the TCRdb table keeps only in-frame clones and is missing some. The profile shows 65,000 to 75,000 clones, roughly 75% of them singletons. The TCR originated in an adult who received the AZD1222 COVID-19 vaccine. The chain couples TRBV27 to TRBJ2-3; D is perhaps TRBD1 or TRBD2 (5 bases each). Here the sequenced sample was peripheral blood, taken 28 days after the second AZD1222 dose. CDR3: CASSLVQEADTQYF. The CDR3 coding sequence is TGTGCCAGCAGTTTAGTACAGGAGGCAGATACGCAGTATTTT.